A selection of T cell receptor beta chains follows, all from one sample in a study of cytomegalovirus exposure and HLA in healthy donors. The assay was immunoSEQ multiplex PCR, and TCRdb's table has in-frame clones only and misses some. The sample consists of tens of thousands of clones, 75% of them appearing once. Sequencing was done on a sample of PBMCs. The receptors come from a man aged 35-49 years in good health and CMV-seronegative. CDR3s include the opening cysteine and the closing phenylalanine or tryptophan. Fields, in order: V gene, J gene, clone size, D gene, CDR3 DNA, CDR3 protein. A D gene is named only where the DNA matches it firmly. Clone size is shown for a subset of rows, as once, few, many or a class of expanded clone.

>TRBV6-5|TRBJ1-2|-|-
TGTGCCAGCAGTTACTCGAAGGTCGCGCCGGGCTATGGCTACACCTTC
CASSYSKVAPGYGYTF
>TRBV28|TRBJ1-1|-|-
TGTGCCGCATCCCTGGGCATCACTGAAGCTTTCTTT
CAASLGITEAFF
>TRBV4-2|TRBJ2-5|-|TRBD1
TGTGCCAGCAGCCTAGCCGGGACAGGTCAAGAGACCCAGTACTTC
CASSLAGTGQETQYF
>TRBV20-1|TRBJ1-1|-|-
TGCAGTCCCGGGGTGGACACTGAAGCTTTCTTT
CSPGVDTEAFF
>TRBV6-6|TRBJ1-2|-|TRBD1
TGTGCCAGCAGCCAGACAGGGGTGATCTATGGCTACACCTTC
CASSQTGVIYGYTF
>TRBV23-1|TRBJ2-2|-|-
TGCGCCAGCAGTCCTCCGCCTTTCCATGAAGACAGCGCCGGGGAGCTGTTTTTT
CASSPPPFHEDSAGELFF
>TRBV19|TRBJ2-1|-|TRBD2
TGTGCCAGTAGTATAGCGGGAGGCGAGCAGTTCTTC
CASSIAGGEQFF
>TRBV30|TRBJ2-7|-|TRBD2
TGTGCCTGGAGTCTGGGGTGGACTAGCGGACGATACGAGCAGTACTTC
CAWSLGWTSGRYEQYF
>TRBV6-5|TRBJ2-7|-|TRBD1
TGTGCCAGCAGTACGACAGGGAGCTCCTACGAGCAGTACTTC
CASSTTGSSYEQYF
>TRBV19|TRBJ1-5|-|-
TGTGCCAGTAGTTATGGGGCAGGACAGCCCCAGCATTTT
CASSYGAGQPQHF
>TRBV18|TRBJ1-1|-|-
TGTGCCAGCAGGCGACAGGTTGAGGACACTGAAGCTTTCTTT
CASRRQVEDTEAFF
>TRBV7-9|TRBJ1-1|few|-
TGTGCCAGCAGCTTTGGAGGGCATTACACTGAAGCTTTCTTT
CASSFGGHYTEAFF
>TRBV5-1|TRBJ2-7|-|-
TGCGCCAGCAGCTTGGAGCCAGGGAATATCTCCGAGCAGTACTTC
CASSLEPGNISEQYF
>TRBV5-1|TRBJ2-7|-|TRBD1
TGCGCCAGCAGATTGACAGGGGTCGAGCAGTACTTC
CASRLTGVEQYF
>TRBV11-2|TRBJ1-1|-|-
TGTGCCAGCAGCTTAGGGGAACAGGGTGGAACTTTCTTT
CASSLGEQGGTFF
>TRBV6-1|TRBJ1-1|once|TRBD1
TGTGCCAGCAGGCCGACAGGGTCCACTGAAGCTTTCTTT
CASRPTGSTEAFF
>TRBV7-8|TRBJ1-1|-|-
TGTGCCAGCAGCGCCCACGGGACACTTCTGAACACTGAAGCTTTCTTT
CASSAHGTLLNTEAFF
>TRBV19|TRBJ2-7|-|TRBD2
TGTGCCAGTAGTCGAACTGGGACTAGTATCCCCTACGAGCAGTACTTC
CASSRTGTSIPYEQYF
>TRBV7-8|TRBJ2-7|-|TRBD1
TGTGCCAGCAGCCCCACAGGGGCGGGCTACGAGCAGTACTTC
CASSPTGAGYEQYF
>TRBV18|TRBJ1-5|-|-
TGTGCCAGCTCACCAATAGCGGATCAGCCCCAGCATTTT
CASSPIADQPQHF
>TRBV29-1|TRBJ2-5|-|-
TGCAGCGCTGAGGAGGGAGGAGAGACCCAGTACTTC
CSAEEGGETQYF
>TRBV6-5|TRBJ1-6|-|-
TGTGCCATTTCGAAGAGAGGAGCCTATAATTCACCCCTCCACTTT
CAISKRGAYNSPLHF
>TRBV5-6|TRBJ2-4|-|-
TGTGCCAGCAGCTTCCAGGGCGCTGGAAACATTCAGTACTTC
CASSFQGAGNIQYF
>TRBV25-1|TRBJ1-2|-|TRBD1
TGTGCCAGCAGTCGCGCCGGGACAGGGTCTTTTGGCTACACCTTC
CASSRAGTGSFGYTF
>TRBV6-1|TRBJ2-2|-|-
TGTGCCAGCACCCAAGGCGGGAACACCGGGGAGCTGTTTTTT
CASTQGGNTGELFF
>TRBV30|TRBJ2-7|-|-
TGTGCCTGGAGTTCGGTTACCTCCTACGAGCAGTACTTC
CAWSSVTSYEQYF
>TRBV27|TRBJ1-5|-|-
TGTGCCAGCAGTTTAGCGGGAATCAATCAGCCCCAGCATTTT
CASSLAGINQPQHF
>TRBV7-2|TRBJ2-7|-|-
TGTGCCAGCAGCGCCGGACAGAGCTACGAGCAGTACTTC
CASSAGQSYEQYF
>TRBV5-6|TRBJ1-6|-|-
TGTGCCAGCAGCTTGGGTCCAGGGAATCCTTCACCCCTCCACTTT
CASSLGPGNPSPLHF
>TRBV7-9|TRBJ2-3|-|-
TGTGCCAGCAGCTTCGAAGAGGGCTCCACAGATACGCAGTATTTT
CASSFEEGSTDTQYF
>TRBV7-8|TRBJ1-2|-|TRBD1
TGTGCCAGCAGCAGAAGGGACAGTTCTTATGGCTACACCTTC
CASSRRDSSYGYTF
>TRBV4-1|TRBJ1-3|-|-
TGCGCCAGCAGCCAACCTCGGGAAGCACGAGGGTCAGGAAACACCATATATTTT
CASSQPREARGSGNTIYF
>TRBV6-5|TRBJ1-5|-|-
TGTGCCAGCAGTATACAGGGCCGGCAGCCCCAGCATTTT
CASSIQGRQPQHF
>TRBV2|TRBJ2-2|once|TRBD2
TGTGCCAGCAGTGTTCTAGCGGGGGGGCCAGGTGGCACCGGGGAGCTGTTTTTT
CASSVLAGGPGGTGELFF
>TRBV2|TRBJ2-6|-|TRBD1
TGTGCCAGCAGCCAGGGGGGACAGGGATTAACTGGGGCCAACGTCCTGACTTTC
CASSQGGQGLTGANVLTF
>TRBV5-1|TRBJ2-7|-|TRBD2
TGCGCCAGCAGCCCAAGTCTTACGGCGACTAGCGGGAGGGCCAAGCAGTACTTC
CASSPSLTATSGRAKQYF
>TRBV18|TRBJ2-7|-|TRBD1
TGTGCCAGCTCACTACTCTCTGGACAGGGCTACTCCTACGAGCAGTACTTC
CASSLLSGQGYSYEQYF
>TRBV4-2|TRBJ2-3|-|TRBD2
TGTGCCAGCAGCCAAGATCCCCCTCGGACTAGCGGGGGGAGCACAGATACGCAGTATTTT
CASSQDPPRTSGGSTDTQYF
>TRBV29-1|TRBJ2-3|-|TRBD2
TGCAGCGTGAAGTGGACTAGCCTACCTAGCACAGATACGCAGTATTTT
CSVKWTSLPSTDTQYF
>TRBV5-5|TRBJ2-2|-|TRBD2
TGTGCCAGCAGCTTAAAACTAGCGGGACCGACCGGGGAGCTGTTTTTT
CASSLKLAGPTGELFF
>TRBV6-5|TRBJ1-1|few|-
TGTGCCAGCGGGGGGTGGAACACTGAAGCTTTCTTT
CASGGWNTEAFF
>TRBV6-5|TRBJ1-3|-|TRBD1
TGTGCCAGCAGCCACAGGGGAGGAGGAAACACCATATATTTT
CASSHRGGGNTIYF
>TRBV19|TRBJ2-1|-|-
TGTGCCACTCGGCGGGAAAGCCCCTACAATGAGCAGTTCTTC
CATRRESPYNEQFF
>TRBV6-5|TRBJ2-7|-|TRBD2
TGTGCCAGCAGGCAGAGGACTAGCGGGCCCTGGGAGCAGTACTTC
CASRQRTSGPWEQYF
>TRBV30|TRBJ2-5|-|-
TGTGCCTGGGGGGTTGGAGGACGGGCGCAAGAGACCCAGTACTTC
CAWGVGGRAQETQYF
>TRBV5-1|TRBJ2-7|-|-
TGCGCCAGCAGCTTGGATTCAGGCAATCCCTACGAGCAGTACTTC
CASSLDSGNPYEQYF
>TRBV6-1|TRBJ2-3|-|TRBD2
TGTGCCAGCAGTGCTCGGGGGGGCCTTCGCACAGATACGCAGTATTTT
CASSARGGLRTDTQYF
>TRBV6-1|TRBJ1-1|-|-
TGTGCCAGCAGGTGGATAATGACGGAGGCTTTCTTT
CASRWIMTEAFF
>TRBV5-1|TRBJ1-6|-|-
TGCGCCAGCAGCTTCGAACAGGGTTTCATCGGAAATTCACCCCTCCACTTT
CASSFEQGFIGNSPLHF
>TRBV15|TRBJ1-1|-|-
TGTGCCACCAGCAGAGATATAATCGGTGGGGGCTCGGTAGCTTTCTTT
CATSRDIIGGGSVAFF